Following are 13 T cell receptor beta chains from one sample sequenced in a study of blood T cell repertoires in COVID-19. Clones were read by immunoSEQ multiplex PCR, and TCRdb kept only the in-frame ones, dropping some. The sample carries around 95,000 clones, about 90% recorded once. Sequenced input: peripheral blood. The receptor set was obtained from a human donor in a cohort sampled during active COVID-19.

V gene TRBV5-4 combines with J gene TRBJ2-1, with 7 bases fitting TRBD2. Germline V gives CDR1 SGHNT, CDR2 YYREEE (reference sequence). J was trimmed by 6 bases and V by 1 base; bases with no gene match: 7. CDR3 size: 15 residues. This CDR3 reads CASSLRGGLLNEQFF. The CDR3 DNA sequence: TGTGCCAGCAGCTTGAGGGGAGGGTTACTCAATGAGCAGTTCTTC.

This clone was seen a single time. V gene TRBV7-9 combines with J gene TRBJ2-3; weak D call: TRBD1 (6 bases). Trimming removed 11 bases at V and 1 base at J, with 10 bases between. The germline V gene has CDR1 SEHNR and CDR2 FQNEAQ (reference sequence). The CDR3 consists of 12 residues. CDR3 coding DNA: TGTGCCCTAAGACAGGGCACAGATACGCAGTATTTT. Translation gives CALRQGTDTQYF.

This chain connects TRBV6-5 to TRBJ1-2, with TRBD1 as a possible D gene (5 bases). Trimming shortened V by 2 bases and J by 5 bases, and 6 bases separated the two germline ends. This CDR3 is 12 amino acids long. Germline lookup yields CDR1 MNHEY and CDR2 SVGAGI. This chain's CDR3 is CASSYRGYGYTF. The CDR3 DNA sequence: TGTGCCAGCAGTTACCGGGGGTATGGCTACACCTTC.

The CDR3 spells CASSEDRASHSPLHF. CDR3 in DNA: TGTGCCAGCAGTGAAGACAGAGCTTCACATTCACCCCTCCACTTT. V gene TRBV2 combines with J gene TRBJ1-6; D uncertain. The CDR3 runs to 15 residues. The V and J ends lost 1 base and 8 bases respectively, with 12 bases between them. Germline V gene sequence: CDR1 SNHLY, CDR2 FYNNEI.

This clone occurred once. Here the CDR3 reads CASSQAGGIGSQETQYF. CDR3 in DNA: TGCGCCAGCAGCCAAGCCGGCGGAATCGGGAGTCAAGAGACCCAGTACTTC. The V call is TRBV4-3, the J call TRBJ2-5; weak D call: TRBD2 (6 bases). The V end lost 1 base, the J end lost 2 bases, and 17 bases lay between the germline ends. The V gene's germline CDR1 is LGHNA and CDR2 YSLEER. The CDR3 sequence is 17 residues long.

This clone was seen a single time. The chain's CDR3 is CASSRGAAGGSGELFF. Here the CDR3 DNA reads TGTGCCAGCAGCCGGGGGGCAGCGGGAGGGAGCGGGGAGCTGTTTTTT. The genes are TRBV11-3 and TRBJ2-2, with 10 positions matching TRBD2. CDR1 is SGHNT, CDR2 YENEEA, per germline. V shed 5 bases, J shed 7 bases, and the junction held 10 bases outside the gene matches. The CDR3 has 16 amino acids. Full variable domain (rest looked up from reference TRBV11-3 and TRBJ2-2): EAGVVQSPRYKIIEKKQPVAFWCNPISGHNTLYWYLQNLGQGPELLIRYENEEAVDDSQLPKDRFSAERLKGVDSTLKIQPAELGDSAVYLCASSRGAAGGSGELFFGEGSRLTVL.

The chain has TRBV6-4 and TRBJ2-1; the match to TRBD2 covers 8 bases. Germline V lookup: CDR1 MRHNA, CDR2 SNTAGT. The CDR3 contains 15 residues. The trim removed 3 bases at V and 5 bases at J, leaving 6 bases unmatched. The DNA for the CDR3 is TGTGCCAGCAGTGAGGGGAGCGGGAGTAACAATGAGCAGTTCTTC. Encoded protein: CASSEGSGSNNEQFF.

This rearrangement joins TRBV18 to TRBJ2-1, with TRBD2 matching 9 bases. In germline, CDR1 is KGHSH, CDR2 LQKENI. Trimming at V came to 2 bases and at J to 4 bases, leaving 6 bases not matched to a gene. CDR3 size: 16 residues. CDR3 in DNA: TGTGCCAGCTCACCAAGGGCTAGCGGGGCATACAATGAGCAGTTCTTC. Translation: CASSPRASGAYNEQFF.

The chain joins TRBV29-1 to TRBJ1-2; D gene uncertain. The length of the CDR3 is 12 residues. CDR1 SQVTM and CDR2 ANQGSEA come from the germline V gene. The V gene lost 6 bases and the J gene lost 7 bases, with 15 bases spanning the gap. The CDR3 DNA reads TGCAGCGTCCAAAGTCGGGAAATTGGCTACACCTTC. Translation gives CSVQSREIGYTF.

The rearrangement joins TRBV28 to TRBJ1-1; D ambiguous. This CDR3 spans 12 amino acids. Germline assignment: CDR1 MDHEN and CDR2 SYDVKM. V was pared by 2 bases and J by 6 bases, with 7 bases between. The CDR3 is CASSLLGAEAFF. The CDR3 coding sequence is TGTGCCAGCAGTTTACTCGGGGCTGAAGCTTTCTTT.

The sample holds a few counts of this clone. V is TRBV12-3 or TRBV12-4 and J is TRBJ2-6, with no clear D. The CDR3 is 13 amino acids. The V end lost 6 bases, the J end lost 3 bases, and 6 bases lay between the germline ends. CDR3 sequence reads: CASSLVGANVLTF. The CDR3 DNA follows: TGTGCCAGCAGCCTTGTTGGGGCCAACGTCCTGACTTTC.

This clone was seen only a few times. The chain couples TRBV4-1 to TRBJ1-5; D might be TRBD1 (6 bases). This CDR3 contains 15 residues. The germline V gene encodes CDR1 MGHRA and CDR2 YSYEKL. V was trimmed by 0 bases and J by 5 bases, leaving 11 bases between them. For the CDR3, the DNA is TGCGCCAGCAGCCAAGAAACGACAGGACATCAGCCCCAGCATTTT. Translation gives CASSQETTGHQPQHF.

The rearrangement links TRBV7-2 to TRBJ1-6, with D unclear. Deletions cut 2 bases from V and 9 bases from J, with 11 bases between. The CDR3 is 14 amino acids. Germline V lookup: CDR1 SGHTA, CDR2 FQGNSA. CDR3 coding DNA: TGTGCCAGCAGCTTAAAAGAGATTATTTCACCCCTCCACTTT. It encodes CASSLKEIISPLHF.